This is a list of T cell receptor beta chains from one sample in a study of T cells after yellow fever vaccination. TCRdb reprocessed the 5' RACE reads with MiXCR, giving one entry per CDR3 protein. The sample lists hundreds of thousands of distinct CDR3 sequences; 8.7% were seen once. The starting material was PBMCs, obtained on the day of the first yellow fever vaccination. Receptors were obtained from a man aged 18 to 30 who received the YFV17D yellow fever vaccine. CDR3s include the opening cysteine and the closing phenylalanine or tryptophan. The D gene is left open where the match is weak. Size is stated for part of the rows, as once, few or many counts, or as a class when the clone is expanded.

v_gene: TRBV15; j_gene: TRBJ2-7; d_gene: -; abundance: -; CDR3aa: CATSRDPSDEQYF; CDR3nt: TGTGCCACCAGCAGAGATCCCAGTGATGAGCAGTACTTC
v_gene: TRBV29-1; j_gene: TRBJ2-1; d_gene: -; abundance: few; CDR3aa: CSVEEGYGDNEQFF; CDR3nt: TGCAGCGTTGAAGAGGGCTACGGTGACAATGAGCAGTTCTTC
v_gene: TRBV7-2; j_gene: TRBJ1-1; d_gene: TRBD1; abundance: -; CDR3aa: CASSPDGTGVGTEAFF; CDR3nt: TGTGCCAGCAGCCCAGACGGGACAGGGGTGGGCACTGAAGCTTTCTTT
v_gene: TRBV5-1; j_gene: TRBJ1-6; d_gene: TRBD1; abundance: -; CDR3aa: CASSNRQGGTYNSPLHF; CDR3nt: TGCGCCAGCAGTAACCGACAGGGTGGCACCTATAATTCACCCCTCCACTTT
v_gene: TRBV10-3; j_gene: TRBJ1-2; d_gene: -; abundance: -; CDR3aa: CAISESTEKTF; CDR3nt: TGTGCCATCAGTGAGTCGACGGAGAAGACCTTC
v_gene: TRBV12-3/TRBV12-4; j_gene: TRBJ2-2; d_gene: -; abundance: few; CDR3aa: CASSKQGSGELFF; CDR3nt: TGTGCCAGCAGTAAACAGGGTTCCGGGGAGCTGTTTTTT
v_gene: TRBV20-1; j_gene: TRBJ1-6; d_gene: TRBD1; abundance: -; CDR3aa: CSARGTGATYNSPLHF; CDR3nt: TGCAGTGCTAGAGGGACAGGGGCCACCTATAATTCACCCCTCCACTTT
v_gene: TRBV6-2/TRBV6-3; j_gene: TRBJ2-1; d_gene: -; abundance: many; CDR3aa: CASSYNLGGGEQFF; CDR3nt: TGTGCCAGCAGTTATAATTTGGGCGGGGGCGAGCAGTTCTTC
v_gene: TRBV4-3; j_gene: TRBJ1-6; d_gene: -; abundance: many; CDR3aa: CASSQGGANSPLHF; CDR3nt: TGCGCCAGCAGCCAAGGCGGGGCCAATTCACCCCTCCACTTT
v_gene: TRBV9; j_gene: TRBJ2-5; d_gene: -; abundance: few; CDR3aa: CASSVNQGRETQYF; CDR3nt: TGTGCCAGCAGCGTAAACCAGGGCAGAGAGACCCAGTACTTC
v_gene: TRBV5-1; j_gene: TRBJ2-1; d_gene: -; abundance: many; CDR3aa: CASSIGTPTDEQFF; CDR3nt: TGCGCCAGCAGCATTGGGACCCCCACAGATGAGCAGTTCTTC
v_gene: TRBV7-7; j_gene: TRBJ1-3; d_gene: -; abundance: many; CDR3aa: CASSEGLPGNTIYF; CDR3nt: TGTGCTAGCAGCGAGGGTCTCCCCGGAAACACCATATATTTT
v_gene: TRBV5-4; j_gene: TRBJ1-5; d_gene: -; abundance: many; CDR3aa: CASSLDYNQPQHF; CDR3nt: TGTGCCAGCAGCTTGGACTACAATCAGCCCCAGCATTTT
v_gene: TRBV5-1; j_gene: TRBJ2-3; d_gene: TRBD1; abundance: few; CDR3aa: CASSVTGRGDTQYF; CDR3nt: TGCGCCAGCAGCGTGACAGGGCGAGGAGATACGCAGTATTTT
v_gene: TRBV5-4; j_gene: TRBJ2-2; d_gene: TRBD1; abundance: few; CDR3aa: CASRQGEAGELFF; CDR3nt: TGTGCCAGCAGACAGGGGGAAGCCGGGGAGCTGTTTTTT
v_gene: TRBV19; j_gene: TRBJ1-5; d_gene: -; abundance: -; CDR3aa: CASSIDPRDQPQHF; CDR3nt: TGTGCCAGTAGTATAGACCCGAGGGATCAGCCCCAGCATTTT
v_gene: TRBV7-9; j_gene: TRBJ2-3; d_gene: -; abundance: many; CDR3aa: CASSFWTGTDTQYF; CDR3nt: TGTGCCAGCAGCTTTTGGACAGGCACAGATACGCAGTATTTT
v_gene: TRBV28; j_gene: TRBJ1-1; d_gene: -; abundance: many; CDR3aa: CASSLGFGGRTFF; CDR3nt: TGTGCCAGCAGTTTAGGTTTTGGAGGGCGAACTTTCTTT
v_gene: TRBV10-3; j_gene: TRBJ2-5; d_gene: TRBD1; abundance: -; CDR3aa: CAMSESATGQQETQYF; CDR3nt: TGTGCCATGAGTGAGTCTGCTACGGGACAGCAAGAGACCCAGTACTTC
v_gene: TRBV18; j_gene: TRBJ2-3; d_gene: -; abundance: few; CDR3aa: CASSPNSNTDTQYF; CDR3nt: TGTGCCAGCTCACCAAACAGCAACACAGATACGCAGTATTTT
v_gene: TRBV4-3; j_gene: TRBJ1-2; d_gene: -; abundance: few; CDR3aa: CASSQFGSLDGYTF; CDR3nt: TGCGCCAGCAGCCAATTTGGGAGTTTGGATGGCTACACCTTC
v_gene: TRBV6-1; j_gene: TRBJ1-1; d_gene: TRBD1; abundance: -; CDR3aa: CASRNPQGAYSNTEAFF; CDR3nt: TGTGCCAGCAGGAACCCCCAGGGGGCCTACTCGAACACTGAAGCTTTCTTT
v_gene: TRBV5-1; j_gene: TRBJ1-1; d_gene: -; abundance: many; CDR3aa: CASSSLPGVGDTEAFF; CDR3nt: TGCGCCAGCAGCTCGTTGCCGGGGGTGGGGGACACTGAAGCTTTCTTT
v_gene: TRBV12-3/TRBV12-4; j_gene: TRBJ1-1; d_gene: -; abundance: few; CDR3aa: CASSPWEALNTEAFF; CDR3nt: TGTGCCAGCAGCCCGTGGGAGGCCTTGAACACTGAAGCTTTCTTT
v_gene: TRBV4-3; j_gene: TRBJ1-1; d_gene: -; abundance: few; CDR3aa: CASSQERMNTEAFF; CDR3nt: TGCGCCAGCAGCCAAGAGCGAATGAACACTGAAGCTTTCTTT
v_gene: TRBV14; j_gene: TRBJ2-7; d_gene: -; abundance: -; CDR3aa: CASSLPGLYEQYF; CDR3nt: TGTGCCAGCAGCCTACCCGGACTCTACGAGCAGTACTTC
v_gene: TRBV5-1; j_gene: TRBJ1-2; d_gene: -; abundance: -; CDR3aa: CASSPGTEYGYTF; CDR3nt: TGCGCCAGCAGCCCAGGCACAGAGTATGGCTACACCTTC
v_gene: TRBV15; j_gene: TRBJ1-2; d_gene: -; abundance: few; CDR3aa: CATSRGAGKGGYTF; CDR3nt: TGTGCCACCAGCAGAGGTGCGGGGAAGGGTGGCTACACCTTC
v_gene: TRBV7-2; j_gene: TRBJ2-7; d_gene: TRBD2; abundance: few; CDR3aa: CASSLAPGGTGYEQYF; CDR3nt: TGTGCCAGCAGCTTAGCCCCGGGAGGTACGGGGTACGAGCAGTACTTC
v_gene: TRBV4-3; j_gene: TRBJ2-2; d_gene: -; abundance: many; CDR3aa: CASSQDRATGELFF; CDR3nt: TGCGCCAGCAGCCAAGATCGGGCCACCGGGGAGCTGTTTTTT
v_gene: TRBV21-1; j_gene: TRBJ2-3; d_gene: -; abundance: -; CDR3aa: CASSKGVREFDPNTDTQYF; CDR3nt: TGTGCCAGCAGCAAAGGGGTAAGGGAATTCGACCCCAACACAGATACGCAGTATTTT
v_gene: TRBV12-3/TRBV12-4; j_gene: TRBJ1-1; d_gene: TRBD1; abundance: few; CDR3aa: CASSLAWGQGNTEAFF; CDR3nt: TGTGCCAGCAGTTTAGCGTGGGGACAGGGCAACACTGAAGCTTTCTTT
v_gene: TRBV6-5; j_gene: TRBJ2-2; d_gene: TRBD1; abundance: -; CDR3aa: CASSYGYRGGTGELFF; CDR3nt: TGTGCCAGCAGTTACGGTTACAGGGGTGGCACCGGGGAGCTGTTTTTT
v_gene: TRBV24-1; j_gene: TRBJ2-1; d_gene: -; abundance: few; CDR3aa: CATSDSGRGGYNEQFF; CDR3nt: TGTGCCACCAGTGACAGCGGTAGGGGGGGCTACAATGAGCAGTTCTTC
v_gene: TRBV20-1; j_gene: TRBJ2-3; d_gene: -; abundance: many; CDR3aa: CSAQRGGASTDTQYF; CDR3nt: TGCAGTGCCCAGAGAGGAGGGGCCAGCACAGATACGCAGTATTTT
v_gene: TRBV5-6; j_gene: TRBJ2-7; d_gene: TRBD1; abundance: -; CDR3aa: CASSKGQGSLEQYF; CDR3nt: TGTGCCAGCAGTAAGGGACAGGGATCTCTCGAGCAGTACTTC
v_gene: TRBV20-1; j_gene: TRBJ2-3; d_gene: TRBD2; abundance: -; CDR3aa: CSASLAGVGTDTQYF; CDR3nt: TGCAGTGCTAGTTTAGCGGGGGTGGGCACAGATACGCAGTATTTT
v_gene: TRBV28; j_gene: TRBJ1-3; d_gene: TRBD1; abundance: -; CDR3aa: CASSKGGQGGHTIYF; CDR3nt: TGTGCCAGCAGCAAAGGGGGACAGGGGGGGCACACCATATATTTT
v_gene: TRBV5-1; j_gene: TRBJ2-1; d_gene: TRBD2; abundance: few; CDR3aa: CASSPAPSGAYNEQFF; CDR3nt: TGCGCCAGCAGCCCGGCGCCTAGCGGGGCTTACAATGAGCAGTTCTTC
v_gene: TRBV2; j_gene: TRBJ1-1; d_gene: -; abundance: -; CDR3aa: CASSEIWLVVNTEAFF; CDR3nt: TGTGCCAGCAGTGAAATCTGGTTGGTGGTGAACACTGAAGCTTTCTTT
v_gene: TRBV4-1; j_gene: TRBJ2-3; d_gene: TRBD2; abundance: -; CDR3aa: CASSPSPGLAPDTQYF; CDR3nt: TGCGCCAGCAGCCCTTCCCCGGGACTAGCCCCAGATACGCAGTATTTT
v_gene: TRBV11-2; j_gene: TRBJ1-6; d_gene: TRBD1; abundance: -; CDR3aa: CASSLVTGAQTPLHF; CDR3nt: TGTGCCAGCAGCTTAGTGACAGGGGCCCAGACACCCCTCCACTTT
v_gene: TRBV4-1; j_gene: TRBJ1-1; d_gene: -; abundance: -; CDR3aa: CASSQVGGTEAFF; CDR3nt: TGCGCCAGCAGCCAAGTTGGGGGGACTGAAGCTTTCTTT
v_gene: TRBV24-1; j_gene: TRBJ2-3; d_gene: -; abundance: few; CDR3aa: CATSDVQGFTDTQYF; CDR3nt: TGTGCCACCAGTGATGTACAGGGTTTCACAGATACGCAGTATTTT
v_gene: TRBV12-3/TRBV12-4; j_gene: TRBJ2-7; d_gene: -; abundance: many; CDR3aa: CASSLFLDYSYEQYF; CDR3nt: TGTGCCAGCAGTTTATTCCTAGACTACTCCTACGAGCAGTACTTC
v_gene: TRBV27; j_gene: TRBJ2-7; d_gene: -; abundance: few; CDR3aa: CASSMLPDSYEQYF; CDR3nt: TGTGCCAGCAGTATGCTCCCCGACTCCTACGAGCAGTACTTC
v_gene: TRBV6-5; j_gene: TRBJ2-1; d_gene: -; abundance: few; CDR3aa: CASSYSLGLDEQFF; CDR3nt: TGTGCCAGCAGTTACTCTCTGGGGCTCGATGAGCAGTTCTTC
v_gene: TRBV10-3; j_gene: TRBJ2-1; d_gene: -; abundance: few; CDR3aa: CAISRTAYNEQFF; CDR3nt: TGTGCCATCAGCCGTACAGCCTACAATGAGCAGTTCTTC
v_gene: TRBV7-6; j_gene: TRBJ2-1; d_gene: -; abundance: -; CDR3aa: CASSFTAESVDEQFF; CDR3nt: TGTGCCAGCAGCTTCACGGCGGAGAGTGTAGATGAGCAGTTCTTC
v_gene: TRBV5-6; j_gene: TRBJ1-3; d_gene: -; abundance: -; CDR3aa: CASSDGRFSGNTIYF; CDR3nt: TGTGCCAGCAGCGATGGACGGTTCTCTGGAAACACCATATATTTT
v_gene: TRBV9; j_gene: TRBJ1-1; d_gene: -; abundance: -; CDR3aa: CASSPSIGIRGEAFF; CDR3nt: TGTGCCAGCAGCCCCTCTATAGGGATTCGAGGTGAAGCTTTCTTT
v_gene: TRBV4-3; j_gene: TRBJ1-3; d_gene: -; abundance: many; CDR3aa: CASSQAFQGGNTIYF; CDR3nt: TGCGCCAGCAGCCAAGCGTTCCAGGGGGGAAACACCATATATTTT
v_gene: TRBV20-1; j_gene: TRBJ1-2; d_gene: -; abundance: -; CDR3aa: CSARDFRGAEGYTF; CDR3nt: TGCAGTGCTAGAGATTTTAGGGGGGCTGAAGGCTACACCTTC